A single sample is the source of the 8 T cell receptor beta chains below, sequenced in a study of cytomegalovirus exposure and HLA in healthy donors. Both 60 Vbeta primers and 13 Jbeta primers went into the PCR. Using immunoSEQ multiplex PCR, the repertoire was profiled, and TCRdb retains in-frame clones only, with some absent. The sample shows fewer than 140,000 clones, 60% to 85% of them seen only once. The sequenced sample consisted of PBMCs. All receptors derive from a male donor in good health and CMV-seropositive.

The chain carries TRBV28 and TRBJ1-1, with D maybe TRBD1 (6 bases). The V gene lost 6 bases and the J gene lost 0 bases, with 17 bases spanning the gap. The CDR3 loop spans 16 amino acids. Germline CDR1 MDHEN, CDR2 SYDVKM. CDR3 loop: CASSSQTGTLNTEAFF. CDR3 coding DNA: TGTGCCAGCAGCTCACAAACCGGGACACTGAACACTGAAGCTTTCTTT. The entire variable domain, with the rest obtained from reference TRBV28 and TRBJ1-1, is as follows: DVKVTQSSRYLVKRTGEKVFLECVQDMDHENMFWYRQDPGLGLRLIYFSYDVKMKEKGDIPEGYSVSREKKERFSLILESASTNQTSMYLCASSSQTGTLNTEAFFGQGTRLTVV.

The chain recombines TRBV29-1 with TRBJ1-4; tentative D call: TRBD1 (6 bases). V was clipped by 5 bases and J by 1 base, with 11 bases between them. Germline V gene sequence: CDR1 SQVTM, CDR2 ANQGSEA. The CDR3 consists of 14 residues. CDR3 sequence (DNA): TGCAGCGTTAGGGGGGGCGGAACTAATGAAAAACTGTTTTTT. Its translation is CSVRGGGTNEKLFF.

This chain uses TRBV7-9 with TRBJ1-2; TRBD1 aligns across 12 bases. Germline loops: CDR1 SEHNR, CDR2 FQNEAQ (reference sequence). The V gene end was trimmed by 5 bases and the J gene end by 7 bases; junction bases not matched to a gene: 14. This CDR3 has 17 residues. The CDR3, as DNA: TGTGCCAGCAGCCACCGGGACAGGGGGCGCGAAGCCCCTGGCTACACCTTC. Residues: CASSHRDRGREAPGYTF.

The chain couples TRBV9 to TRBJ2-3; 7 bases are shared with TRBD2. V gave up 4 bases and J gave up 3 bases; unmatched junction bases: 14. CDR1 SGDLS and CDR2 YYNGEE come from the germline V gene. The CDR3 has 17 amino acids. CDR3 loop: CASSLQGGASGTDTQYF. The CDR3 region has the DNA TGTGCCAGCAGCTTACAAGGCGGGGCTAGCGGTACAGATACGCAGTATTTT.

This chain connects TRBV7-8 to TRBJ2-1; no definite D call. V was trimmed by 3 bases and J by 7 bases, leaving 7 bases between them. Germline CDR1 and CDR2: SGHVS and FQNEAQ. CDR3 size: 12 residues. The CDR3 here is CASSLAVNEQFF. CDR3 DNA: TGTGCCAGCAGCTTGGCGGTGAATGAGCAGTTCTTC.

V gene TRBV28 combines with J gene TRBJ2-3, with D maybe TRBD1 (6 bases). Germline V CDR1 and CDR2: MDHEN, SYDVKM. The CDR3 has 15 amino acids. Trimming pared 5 bases from V and 4 bases from J, leaving 16 bases between. The CDR3: CASSPSGRGPDTQYF. The CDR3, as DNA: TGTGCCAGCAGTCCCAGTGGCAGGGGCCCAGATACGCAGTATTTT.

The chain combines TRBV19 with TRBJ2-7; TRBD2 might be the D (6 bases). The CDR3 is 14 amino acids. Germline V gene lookup returns CDR1 LNHDA and CDR2 SQIVND (reference sequence). The V end was cut by 6 bases, the J end by 3 bases, with 15 bases between. Here the CDR3 reads CASSLASSHYEQYF. In nucleotides, the CDR3 is TGTGCCAGTAGCCTAGCGTCCTCTCACTACGAGCAGTACTTC. The whole variable domain, remainder taken from reference TRBV19 and TRBJ2-7, is DGGITQSPKYLFRKEGQNVTLSCEQNLNHDAMYWYRQDPGQGLRLIYYSQIVNDFQKGDIAEGYSVSREKKESFPLTVTSAQKNPTAFYLCASSLASSHYEQYFGPGTRLTVT.

This clone was detected ten times or more. The chain uses TRBV7-7 and TRBJ2-2, with D perhaps TRBD1 (5 bases). In germline, CDR1 is SSHAT, CDR2 FNYEAQ (reference sequence). Trimming pared 5 bases from V and 2 bases from J, leaving 12 bases between. The CDR3 is 15 residues long. CDR3 sequence reads: CASSPTDLNTGELFF. The CDR3 DNA reads TGTGCCAGCAGCCCGACAGACCTTAACACCGGGGAGCTGTTTTTT.